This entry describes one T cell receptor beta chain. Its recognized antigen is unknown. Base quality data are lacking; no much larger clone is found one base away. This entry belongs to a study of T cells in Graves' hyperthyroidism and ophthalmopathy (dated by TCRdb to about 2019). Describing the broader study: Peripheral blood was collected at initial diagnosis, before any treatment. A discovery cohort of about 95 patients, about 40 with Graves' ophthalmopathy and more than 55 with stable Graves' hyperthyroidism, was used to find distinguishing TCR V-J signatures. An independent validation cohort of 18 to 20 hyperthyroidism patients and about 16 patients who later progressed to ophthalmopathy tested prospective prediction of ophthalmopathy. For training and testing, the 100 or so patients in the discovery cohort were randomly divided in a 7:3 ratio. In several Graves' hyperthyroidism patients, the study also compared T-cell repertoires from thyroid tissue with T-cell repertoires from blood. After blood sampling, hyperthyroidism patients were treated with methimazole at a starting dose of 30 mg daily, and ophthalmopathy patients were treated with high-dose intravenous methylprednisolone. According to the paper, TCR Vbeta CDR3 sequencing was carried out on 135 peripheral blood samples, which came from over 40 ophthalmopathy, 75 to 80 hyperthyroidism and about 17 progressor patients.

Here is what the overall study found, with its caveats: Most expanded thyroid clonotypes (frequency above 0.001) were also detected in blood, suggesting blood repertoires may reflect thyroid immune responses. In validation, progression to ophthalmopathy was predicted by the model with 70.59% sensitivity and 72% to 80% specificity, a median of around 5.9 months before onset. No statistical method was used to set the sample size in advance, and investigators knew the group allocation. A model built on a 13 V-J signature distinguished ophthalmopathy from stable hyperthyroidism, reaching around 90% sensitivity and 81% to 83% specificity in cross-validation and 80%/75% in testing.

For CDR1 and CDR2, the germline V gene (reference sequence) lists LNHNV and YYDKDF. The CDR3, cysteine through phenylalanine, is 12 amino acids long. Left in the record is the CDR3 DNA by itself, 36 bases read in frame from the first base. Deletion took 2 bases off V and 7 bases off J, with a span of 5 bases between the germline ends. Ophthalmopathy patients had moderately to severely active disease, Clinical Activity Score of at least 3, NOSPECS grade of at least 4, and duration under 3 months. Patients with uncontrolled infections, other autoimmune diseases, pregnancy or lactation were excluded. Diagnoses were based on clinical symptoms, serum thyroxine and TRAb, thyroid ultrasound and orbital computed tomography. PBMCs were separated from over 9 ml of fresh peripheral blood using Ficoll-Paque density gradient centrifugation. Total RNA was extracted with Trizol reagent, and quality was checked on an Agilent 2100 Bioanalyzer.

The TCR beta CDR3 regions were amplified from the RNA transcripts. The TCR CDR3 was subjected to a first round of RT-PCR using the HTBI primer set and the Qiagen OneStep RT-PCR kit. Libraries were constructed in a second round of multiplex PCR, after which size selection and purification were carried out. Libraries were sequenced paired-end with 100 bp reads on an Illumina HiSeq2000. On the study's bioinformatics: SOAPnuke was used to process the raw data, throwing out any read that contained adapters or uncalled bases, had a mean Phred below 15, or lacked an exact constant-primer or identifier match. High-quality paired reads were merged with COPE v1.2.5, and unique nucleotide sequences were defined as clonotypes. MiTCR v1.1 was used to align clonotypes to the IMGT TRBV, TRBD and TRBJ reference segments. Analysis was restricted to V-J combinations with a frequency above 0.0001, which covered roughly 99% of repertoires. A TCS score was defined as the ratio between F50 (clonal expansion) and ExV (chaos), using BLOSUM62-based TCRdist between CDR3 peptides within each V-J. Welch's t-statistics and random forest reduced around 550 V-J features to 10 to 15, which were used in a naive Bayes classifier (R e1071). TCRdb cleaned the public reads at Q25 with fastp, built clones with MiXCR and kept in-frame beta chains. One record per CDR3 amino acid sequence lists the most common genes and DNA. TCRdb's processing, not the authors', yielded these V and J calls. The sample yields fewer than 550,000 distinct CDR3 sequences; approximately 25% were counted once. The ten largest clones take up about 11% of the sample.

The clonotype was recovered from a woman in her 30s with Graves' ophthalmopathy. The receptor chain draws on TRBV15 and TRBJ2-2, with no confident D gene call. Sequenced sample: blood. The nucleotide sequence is TGTGCCACCAGCAGATATGGCGGGGAGCTGTTTTTT. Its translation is CATSRYGGELFF.